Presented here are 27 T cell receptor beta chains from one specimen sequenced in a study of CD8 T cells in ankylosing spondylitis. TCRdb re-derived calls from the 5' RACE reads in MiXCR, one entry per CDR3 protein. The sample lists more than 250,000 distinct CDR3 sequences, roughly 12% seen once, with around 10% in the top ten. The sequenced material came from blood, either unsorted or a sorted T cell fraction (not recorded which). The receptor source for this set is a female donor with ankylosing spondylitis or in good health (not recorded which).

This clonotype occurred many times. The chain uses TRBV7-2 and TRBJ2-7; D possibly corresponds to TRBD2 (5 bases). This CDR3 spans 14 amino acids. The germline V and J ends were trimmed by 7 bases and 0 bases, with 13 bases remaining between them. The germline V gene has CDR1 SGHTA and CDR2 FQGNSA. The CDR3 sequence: CASTLRGSSYEQYF. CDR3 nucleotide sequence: TGTGCCAGCACCCTCCGGGGAAGCTCCTACGAGCAGTACTTC.

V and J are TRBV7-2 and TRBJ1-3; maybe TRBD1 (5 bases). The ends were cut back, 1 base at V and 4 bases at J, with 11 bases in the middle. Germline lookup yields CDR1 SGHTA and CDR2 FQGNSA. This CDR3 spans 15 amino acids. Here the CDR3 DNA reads TGTGCCAGCAGCTTAGGTCGGGGGAGCGGAAACACCATATATTTT. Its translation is CASSLGRGSGNTIYF.

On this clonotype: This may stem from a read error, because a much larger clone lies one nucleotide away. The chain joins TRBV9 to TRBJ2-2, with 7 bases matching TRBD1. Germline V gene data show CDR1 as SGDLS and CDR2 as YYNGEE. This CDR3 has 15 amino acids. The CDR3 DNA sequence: TGTGCCAGCAATTTACAGGGGCTAGACACCGGGGAGCTGATTTTT. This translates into CASNLQGLDTGELIF.

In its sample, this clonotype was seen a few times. CDR3 DNA sequence: TGCGCCAGCAGCCCGCCGACAGGGGGCAACTATGGCTACACCTTC. Protein product: CASSPPTGGNYGYTF. The chain is built from TRBV5-1 and TRBJ1-2, with 10 bases fitting TRBD1. CDR1 SGHRS and CDR2 YFSETQ come from the germline V gene. The trim removed 4 bases at V and 2 bases at J, leaving 5 bases unmatched. The CDR3 loop spans 15 amino acids.

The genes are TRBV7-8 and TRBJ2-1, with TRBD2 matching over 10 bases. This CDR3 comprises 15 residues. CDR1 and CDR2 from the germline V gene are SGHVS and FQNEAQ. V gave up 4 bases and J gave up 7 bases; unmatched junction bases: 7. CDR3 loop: CASSSSGGAGNEQFF. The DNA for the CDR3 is TGTGCCAGCAGCTCCAGCGGGGGGGCCGGAAATGAGCAGTTCTTC.

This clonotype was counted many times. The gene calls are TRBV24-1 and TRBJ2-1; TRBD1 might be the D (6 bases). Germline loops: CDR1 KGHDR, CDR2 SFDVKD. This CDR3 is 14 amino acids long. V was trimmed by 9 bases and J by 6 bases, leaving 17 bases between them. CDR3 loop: CATAKVPRGNEQFF. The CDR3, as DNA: TGTGCCACCGCCAAGGTTCCCAGGGGCAATGAGCAGTTCTTC.

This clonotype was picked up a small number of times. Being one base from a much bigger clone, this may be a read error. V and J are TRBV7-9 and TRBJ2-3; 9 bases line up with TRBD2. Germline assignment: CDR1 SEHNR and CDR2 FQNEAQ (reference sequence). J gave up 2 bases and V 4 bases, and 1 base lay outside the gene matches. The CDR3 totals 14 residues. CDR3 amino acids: CASSSSGTTDTQYF. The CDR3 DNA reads TGTGCCAGCAGCTCTAGCGGGACCACAGATACGCAGTATTTT.

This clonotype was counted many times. The chain's CDR3 is CASSTETQYF. CDR3 nucleotides: TGTGCCAGCAGTACGGAGACCCAGTACTTC. The rearrangement joins TRBV28 to TRBJ2-5; no clear D. This CDR3 has 10 amino acids. V was trimmed by 5 bases and J by 5 bases, leaving 3 bases between them. From germline, CDR1 is MDHEN and CDR2 SYDVKM.

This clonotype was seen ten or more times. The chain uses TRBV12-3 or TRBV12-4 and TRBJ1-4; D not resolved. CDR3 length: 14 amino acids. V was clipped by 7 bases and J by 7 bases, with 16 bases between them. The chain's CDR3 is CASNPGPRAEKLFF. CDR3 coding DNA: TGTGCCAGCAATCCCGGGCCGAGGGCTGAAAAACTGTTTTTT.

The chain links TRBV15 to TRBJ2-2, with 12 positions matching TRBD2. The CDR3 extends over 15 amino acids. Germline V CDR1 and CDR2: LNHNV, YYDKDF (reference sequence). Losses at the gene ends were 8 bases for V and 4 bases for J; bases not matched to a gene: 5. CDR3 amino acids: CATQLAGGSTGELFF. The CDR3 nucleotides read TGTGCCACCCAACTAGCGGGGGGTTCCACCGGGGAGCTGTTTTTT.

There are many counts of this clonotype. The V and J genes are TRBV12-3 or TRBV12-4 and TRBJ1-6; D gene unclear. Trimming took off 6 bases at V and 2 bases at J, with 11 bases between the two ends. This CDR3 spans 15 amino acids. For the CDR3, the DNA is TGTGCCAGCAGGTTGGGAGAAACCTATAATTCACCCCTCCACTTT. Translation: CASRLGETYNSPLHF.

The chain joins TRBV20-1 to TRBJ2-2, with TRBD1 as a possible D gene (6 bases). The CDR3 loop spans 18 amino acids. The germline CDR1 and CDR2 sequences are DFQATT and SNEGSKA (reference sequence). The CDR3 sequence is CRGSAPDRRVINTGELFF. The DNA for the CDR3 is TGCAGGGGTAGCGCTCCGGACAGACGAGTAATAAACACCGGGGAGCTGTTTTTT.

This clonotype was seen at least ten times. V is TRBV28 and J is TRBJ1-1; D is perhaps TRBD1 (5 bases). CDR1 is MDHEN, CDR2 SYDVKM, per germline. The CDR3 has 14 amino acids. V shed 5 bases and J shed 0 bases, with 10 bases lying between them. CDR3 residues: CASSAGSMNTEAFF. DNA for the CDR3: TGTGCCAGCAGTGCAGGGTCAATGAACACTGAAGCTTTCTTT.

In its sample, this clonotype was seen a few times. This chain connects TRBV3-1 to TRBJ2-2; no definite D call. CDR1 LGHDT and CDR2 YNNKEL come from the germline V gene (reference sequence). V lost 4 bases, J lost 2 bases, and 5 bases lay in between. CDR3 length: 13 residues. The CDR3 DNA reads TGTGCCAGCAGCCTCCAAAACACCGGGGAGCTGTTTTTT. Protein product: CASSLQNTGELFF.

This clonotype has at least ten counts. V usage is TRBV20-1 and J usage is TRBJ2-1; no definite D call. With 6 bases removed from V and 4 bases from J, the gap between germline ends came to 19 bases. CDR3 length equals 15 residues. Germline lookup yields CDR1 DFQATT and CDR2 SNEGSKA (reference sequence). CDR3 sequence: CSALVWVPPYNEQFF. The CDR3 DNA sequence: TGCAGTGCCCTAGTTTGGGTTCCCCCTTACAATGAGCAGTTCTTC.

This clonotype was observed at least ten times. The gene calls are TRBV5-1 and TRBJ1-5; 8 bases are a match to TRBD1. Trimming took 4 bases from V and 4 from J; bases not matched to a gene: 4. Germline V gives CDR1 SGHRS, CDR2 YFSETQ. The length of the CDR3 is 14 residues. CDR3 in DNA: TGCGCCAGCAGCCAAGGGACAGGTAATCAGCCCCAGCATTTT. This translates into CASSQGTGNQPQHF.

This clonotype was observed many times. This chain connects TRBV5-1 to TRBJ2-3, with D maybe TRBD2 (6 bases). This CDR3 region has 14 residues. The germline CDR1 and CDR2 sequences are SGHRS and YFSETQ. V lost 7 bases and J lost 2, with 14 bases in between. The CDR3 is CASGTGEYTDTQYF. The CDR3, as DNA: TGCGCCAGCGGGACGGGGGAGTACACAGATACGCAGTATTTT. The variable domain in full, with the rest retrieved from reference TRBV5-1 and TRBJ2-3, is KAGVTQTPRYLIKTRGQQVTLSCSPISGHRSVSWYQQTPGQGLQFLFEYFSETQRNKGNFPGRFSGRQFSNSRSEMNVSTLELGDSALYLCASGTGEYTDTQYFGPGTRLTVL.

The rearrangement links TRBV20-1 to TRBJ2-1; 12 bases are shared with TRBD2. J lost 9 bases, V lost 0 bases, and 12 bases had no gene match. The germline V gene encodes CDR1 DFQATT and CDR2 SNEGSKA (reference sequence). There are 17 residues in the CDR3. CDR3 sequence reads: CSARDRRLAGGPSEQFF. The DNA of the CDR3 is TGCAGTGCTAGAGATCGTAGGCTAGCGGGAGGGCCTAGTGAGCAGTTCTTC.

This CDR3 reads CASSLVGSGRTFDTQYF. The CDR3 DNA is TGCGCCAGCAGCTTGGTAGGGAGCGGGCGGACGTTCGATACGCAGTATTTT. The chain links TRBV5-1 to TRBJ2-3, with D perhaps TRBD2 (6 bases). Trimming took 0 bases from V and 6 from J, leaving 20 bases between them. CDR1 is SGHRS and CDR2 is YFSETQ in the germline V gene. The CDR3 has 17 residues.

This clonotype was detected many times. In DNA form, the CDR3 reads TGCAGTGCGCGGGGGCAGACGAACACCGGGGAGCTGTTTTTT. Amino acid sequence: CSARGQTNTGELFF. The rearrangement links TRBV20-1 to TRBJ2-2, with D perhaps matching TRBD2 (7 bases). The CDR3 has 14 residues. V dropped 6 bases and J dropped 0 bases, with 11 bases sitting between them. Germline loops: CDR1 DFQATT, CDR2 SNEGSKA (reference sequence).

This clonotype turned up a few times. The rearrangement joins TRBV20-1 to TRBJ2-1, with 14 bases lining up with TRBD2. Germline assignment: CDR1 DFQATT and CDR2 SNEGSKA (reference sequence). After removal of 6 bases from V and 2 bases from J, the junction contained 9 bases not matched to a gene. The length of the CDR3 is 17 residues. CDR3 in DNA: TGCAGTGCAACCAATCGGACTAGCGGGGGGCCCTACAATGAGCAGTTCTTC. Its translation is CSATNRTSGGPYNEQFF.

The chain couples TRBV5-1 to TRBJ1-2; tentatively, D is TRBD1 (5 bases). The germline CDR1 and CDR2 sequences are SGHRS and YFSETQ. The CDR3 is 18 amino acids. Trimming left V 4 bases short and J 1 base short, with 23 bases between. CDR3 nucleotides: TGCGCCAGCAGCAGCGAGACGGGGACTCAACCTTATAACTATGGCTACACCTTC. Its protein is CASSSETGTQPYNYGYTF.

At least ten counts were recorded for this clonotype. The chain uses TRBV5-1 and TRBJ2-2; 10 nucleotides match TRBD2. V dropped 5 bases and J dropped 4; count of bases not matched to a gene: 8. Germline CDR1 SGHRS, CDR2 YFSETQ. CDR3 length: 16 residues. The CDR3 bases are TGCGCCAGCAGTTCAGGGCTAGCGGGAGTCACCGGGGAGCTGTTTTTT. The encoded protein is CASSSGLAGVTGELFF.

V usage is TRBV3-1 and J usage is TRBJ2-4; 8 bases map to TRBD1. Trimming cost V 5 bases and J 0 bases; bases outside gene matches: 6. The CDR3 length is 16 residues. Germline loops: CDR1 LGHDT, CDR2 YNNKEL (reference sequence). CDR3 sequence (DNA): TGTGCCAGCAGCGGGACAGGCGTCTTAGCCAAAAACATTCAGTACTTC. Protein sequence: CASSGTGVLAKNIQYF.

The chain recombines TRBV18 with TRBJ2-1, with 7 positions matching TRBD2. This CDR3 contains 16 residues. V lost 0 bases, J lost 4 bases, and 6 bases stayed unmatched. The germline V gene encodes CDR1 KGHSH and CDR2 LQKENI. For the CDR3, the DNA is TGTGCCAGCTCACCACCAGGGGCGGGGGATTACAATGAGCAGTTCTTC. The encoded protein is CASSPPGAGDYNEQFF.

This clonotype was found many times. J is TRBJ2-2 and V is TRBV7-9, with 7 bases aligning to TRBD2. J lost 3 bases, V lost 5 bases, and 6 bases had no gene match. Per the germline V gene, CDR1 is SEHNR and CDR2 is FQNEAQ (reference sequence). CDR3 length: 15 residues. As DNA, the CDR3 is TGTGCCAGCAGCAGAGCGGGGCCCGACACCGGGGAGCTGTTTTTT. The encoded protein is CASSRAGPDTGELFF. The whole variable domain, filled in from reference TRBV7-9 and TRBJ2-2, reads DTGVSQNPRHKITKRGQNVTFRCDPISEHNRLYWYRQTLGQGPEFLTYFQNEAQLEKSRLLSDRFSAERPKGSFSTLEIQRTEQGDSAMYLCASSRAGPDTGELFFGEGSRLTVL.

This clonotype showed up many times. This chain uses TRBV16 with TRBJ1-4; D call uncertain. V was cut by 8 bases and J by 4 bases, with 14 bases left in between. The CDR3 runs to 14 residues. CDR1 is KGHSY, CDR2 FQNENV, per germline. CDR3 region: CASAGEGLNEKLFF. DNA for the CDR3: TGTGCCAGCGCGGGAGAGGGCCTTAATGAAAAACTGTTTTTT.